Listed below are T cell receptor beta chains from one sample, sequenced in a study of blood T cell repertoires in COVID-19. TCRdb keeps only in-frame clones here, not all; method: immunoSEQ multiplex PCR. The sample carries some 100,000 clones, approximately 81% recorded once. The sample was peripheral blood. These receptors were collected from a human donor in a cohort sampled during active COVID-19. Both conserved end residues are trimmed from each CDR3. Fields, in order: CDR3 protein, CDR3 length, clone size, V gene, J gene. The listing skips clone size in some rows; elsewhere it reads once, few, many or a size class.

ASSPWSRQGLYGYT	14	NA	TRBV5-1	TRBJ1-2
ASSVGGPNYGYT	12	NA	TRBV9	TRBJ1-2
ASSQGENTEAF	11	NA	TRBV2	TRBJ1-1
ASSQESSGRGSYEQY	15	NA	TRBV4-3	TRBJ2-7
AWSLAHNEKLF	11	NA	TRBV30	TRBJ1-4
ASSLWGRSGYT	11	once	TRBV5-6	TRBJ1-2
ASSIRGNEDSPLH	13	NA	TRBV19	TRBJ1-6
ASSLRPQGYGEKLF	14	once	TRBV7-2	TRBJ1-4
ASSLGTGGDAYNEQF	15	NA	TRBV13	TRBJ2-1
ASSNRGGYGYT	11	few	TRBV11-2	TRBJ1-2
ASSYSTGIVRNEQY	14	once	TRBV6-2/TRBV6-3	TRBJ2-7
ASSDRGRVHEQY	12	few	TRBV6-1	TRBJ2-7
ASSYSILADSYEQY	14	NA	TRBV6-5	TRBJ2-7
ASSTPRGNNQPQH	13	NA	TRBV21-1	TRBJ1-5
ASSQFGAGGQRNEQY	15	once	TRBV4-1	TRBJ2-7
ASSPRDRDSSYYGYT	15	once	TRBV18	TRBJ1-2
SVEDPRTGLQH	11	few	TRBV29-1	TRBJ1-5
ASSLAIWGLEYGYT	14	NA	TRBV7-2	TRBJ1-2
ASSAASGTDTQY	12	NA	TRBV9	TRBJ2-3
ASSTLTGGNSYGYT	14	NA	TRBV6-2/TRBV6-3	TRBJ1-2
ASSYGGTGLNTEAF	14	NA	TRBV6-5	TRBJ1-1
ASSSSGPGGNEQF	13	few	TRBV10-1	TRBJ2-1
ASSEGLAESLGKNIQY	16	NA	TRBV7-2	TRBJ2-4
ASSPQVAGYYNEQF	14	NA	TRBV18	TRBJ2-1
ASSSGTTFSNEQF	13	NA	TRBV7-2	TRBJ2-1
ASNTGKYTEAF	11	NA	TRBV19	TRBJ1-1
ASSPWGEGRAQH	12	few	TRBV6-5	TRBJ1-5
ASTLSSGSPSYEQY	14	NA	TRBV7-9	TRBJ2-7
ASTQNRGSNQPQH	13	few	TRBV19	TRBJ1-5
AISDRQGVSSYEQY	14	NA	TRBV10-3	TRBJ2-7
ASSRDQGSGNTIY	13	NA	TRBV7-9	TRBJ1-3
ASSLAGRGLNEQF	13	once	TRBV5-1	TRBJ2-1
ASSKGQVNQPQH	12	NA	TRBV19	TRBJ1-5